The 11 T cell receptor beta chains below were found in one sample sequenced in a study of T-cell reconstitution after alpha-beta-depleted transplantation in children. This sample's TCRbeta library carried unique molecular identifier barcodes. Each CDR3 protein gets one entry after TCRdb re-called the PCR reads with MiXCR. The table shows roughly 400,000 distinct CDR3 sequences, with 43% occurring only once. The sequences come from PBMCs, collected before TCRalphabeta/CD19-depleted stem cell transplant. All receptors come from a girl aged 2-15 years with aplastic anemia, due to receive a stem cell transplant.

The chain combines TRBV18 with TRBJ2-2, with 7 nucleotides matching TRBD1. V was pared by 3 bases and J by 1 base, with 5 bases of the junction left unmatched. The germline V gene encodes CDR1 KGHSH and CDR2 LQKENI. CDR3 length: 16 amino acids. The CDR3 DNA is TGTGCCAGCTCACCGACGTGGGACAGGAACACCGGGGAGCTGTTTTTT. Its translation is CASSPTWDRNTGELFF.

This clonotype came up a few times. This chain uses TRBV10-3 with TRBJ2-1; tentatively, D is TRBD2 (6 bases). Germline CDR1 reads ENHRY; CDR2 reads SYGVKD. The CDR3 is made up of 17 amino acids. With 0 bases removed from V and 1 base from J, the gap between germline ends came to 13 bases. DNA of the CDR3: TGTGCCATCAGTGAGTCTGGCGGGAAGACTTCCTACAATGAGCAGTTCTTC. Residues: CAISESGGKTSYNEQFF.

This clonotype was recorded many times. This rearrangement joins TRBV3-1 to TRBJ1-5, with a weak D call TRBD1 (5 bases). V was clipped by 4 bases and J by 1 base, with 11 bases between them. In germline, CDR1 is LGHDT, CDR2 YNNKEL (reference sequence). This CDR3 has 15 residues. The CDR3 DNA follows: TGTGCCAGCAGCCTAGCTTCAGGGAGCAATCAGCCCCAGCATTTT. Protein product: CASSLASGSNQPQHF. The variable domain in full, with the rest retrieved from reference TRBV3-1 and TRBJ1-5, is DTAVSQTPKYLVTQMGNDKSIKCEQNLGHDTMYWYKQDSKKFLKIMFSYNNKELIINETVPNRFSPKSPDKAHLNLHINSLELGDSAVYFCASSLASGSNQPQHFGDGTRLSIL.

The rearrangement links TRBV20-1 to TRBJ1-4; D unresolved. This CDR3 region has 13 residues. Trimming took 6 bases from V and 0 from J, leaving 8 bases between them. Germline V gene data show CDR1 as DFQATT and CDR2 as SNEGSKA (reference sequence). The CDR3: CSATEPTNEKLFF. In nucleotides, the CDR3 is TGCAGTGCCACAGAACCAACTAATGAAAAACTGTTTTTT.

A remark on this clonotype: One junction end does not reproduce the germline sequence, and a read error may be involved. V gene TRBV7-7 combines with J gene TRBJ2-1; D gene uncertain. Per the germline V gene, CDR1 is SSHAT and CDR2 is FNYEAQ (reference sequence). The CDR3 length is 15 residues. CDR3 coding DNA: TGTGCTAGCAGTAAGGACCAAAGCTCCTACAATGAGCAGTTCTTC. Its protein is CASSKDQSSYNEQFF.

This clonotype was seen ten or more times. This chain connects TRBV4-3 to TRBJ2-6; no reliable D call. The V end lost 0 bases, the J end lost 2 bases, and 8 bases lay between the germline ends. The CDR3 is 16 amino acids. Germline-derived CDR1 and CDR2 are LGHNA and YSLEER. The CDR3 loop reads CASSQDIGTGANVLTF. CDR3 DNA sequence: TGCGCCAGCAGCCAAGATATAGGGACTGGGGCCAACGTCCTGACTTTC.

This chain links TRBV7-9 with TRBJ2-2; a possible D gene is TRBD2 (6 bases). Germline V gene sequence: CDR1 SEHNR, CDR2 FQNEAQ (reference sequence). The CDR3 length is 16 residues. Trimming removed 5 bases from V and 4 bases from J, with 17 bases in between. The CDR3 is CASSKNLGTFTGELFF. Written as DNA, the CDR3 is TGTGCCAGCAGCAAAAACCTCGGGACTTTCACCGGGGAGCTGTTTTTT.

The rearrangement uses TRBV27 and TRBJ1-6, with 7 bases aligning to TRBD1. The CDR3 is made up of 12 amino acids. V lost 5 bases and J lost 15; bases outside the gene matches: 7. Germline loops: CDR1 MNHEY, CDR2 SMNVEV (reference sequence). The CDR3 loop is CASSADRVFLHF. The CDR3 DNA follows: TGTGCCAGCAGTGCCGACAGGGTGTTCCTCCACTTT.

This clonotype was seen only a few times. The chain combines TRBV5-1 with TRBJ2-7, with 15 bases identical to TRBD2. This CDR3 has 17 residues. Germline V gene lookup returns CDR1 SGHRS and CDR2 YFSETQ. Unmatched junction bases numbered 5, after V lost 4 bases and J lost 0 bases. CDR3 loop: CASSRGTSGRISYEQYF. The CDR3 DNA reads TGCGCCAGCAGCCGCGGGACTAGCGGGAGGATCTCCTACGAGCAGTACTTC.

The V and J genes are TRBV9 and TRBJ2-7, with D perhaps matching TRBD2 (5 bases). With 4 bases removed from V and 2 bases from J, the gap between germline ends came to 19 bases. CDR1 and CDR2 (germline): SGDLS, YYNGEE. This CDR3 contains 16 residues. The DNA of the CDR3 is TGTGCCAGCAGCCCCGAAGGAGCGGCTGGGACCTACGAGCAGTACTTC. It encodes CASSPEGAAGTYEQYF.

This clonotype was recorded many times. The V and J genes are TRBV28 and TRBJ2-3, with 14 bases matching TRBD2. The CDR3 contains 20 residues. J lost 4 bases, V lost 0 bases, and 12 bases had no gene match. The germline V gene encodes CDR1 MDHEN and CDR2 SYDVKM. The CDR3, as DNA: TGTGCCAGCAGTTTATGGGCAGCCGAGACTAGCGGGAGGGCCGCAGATACGCAGTATTTT. Protein product: CASSLWAAETSGRAADTQYF.